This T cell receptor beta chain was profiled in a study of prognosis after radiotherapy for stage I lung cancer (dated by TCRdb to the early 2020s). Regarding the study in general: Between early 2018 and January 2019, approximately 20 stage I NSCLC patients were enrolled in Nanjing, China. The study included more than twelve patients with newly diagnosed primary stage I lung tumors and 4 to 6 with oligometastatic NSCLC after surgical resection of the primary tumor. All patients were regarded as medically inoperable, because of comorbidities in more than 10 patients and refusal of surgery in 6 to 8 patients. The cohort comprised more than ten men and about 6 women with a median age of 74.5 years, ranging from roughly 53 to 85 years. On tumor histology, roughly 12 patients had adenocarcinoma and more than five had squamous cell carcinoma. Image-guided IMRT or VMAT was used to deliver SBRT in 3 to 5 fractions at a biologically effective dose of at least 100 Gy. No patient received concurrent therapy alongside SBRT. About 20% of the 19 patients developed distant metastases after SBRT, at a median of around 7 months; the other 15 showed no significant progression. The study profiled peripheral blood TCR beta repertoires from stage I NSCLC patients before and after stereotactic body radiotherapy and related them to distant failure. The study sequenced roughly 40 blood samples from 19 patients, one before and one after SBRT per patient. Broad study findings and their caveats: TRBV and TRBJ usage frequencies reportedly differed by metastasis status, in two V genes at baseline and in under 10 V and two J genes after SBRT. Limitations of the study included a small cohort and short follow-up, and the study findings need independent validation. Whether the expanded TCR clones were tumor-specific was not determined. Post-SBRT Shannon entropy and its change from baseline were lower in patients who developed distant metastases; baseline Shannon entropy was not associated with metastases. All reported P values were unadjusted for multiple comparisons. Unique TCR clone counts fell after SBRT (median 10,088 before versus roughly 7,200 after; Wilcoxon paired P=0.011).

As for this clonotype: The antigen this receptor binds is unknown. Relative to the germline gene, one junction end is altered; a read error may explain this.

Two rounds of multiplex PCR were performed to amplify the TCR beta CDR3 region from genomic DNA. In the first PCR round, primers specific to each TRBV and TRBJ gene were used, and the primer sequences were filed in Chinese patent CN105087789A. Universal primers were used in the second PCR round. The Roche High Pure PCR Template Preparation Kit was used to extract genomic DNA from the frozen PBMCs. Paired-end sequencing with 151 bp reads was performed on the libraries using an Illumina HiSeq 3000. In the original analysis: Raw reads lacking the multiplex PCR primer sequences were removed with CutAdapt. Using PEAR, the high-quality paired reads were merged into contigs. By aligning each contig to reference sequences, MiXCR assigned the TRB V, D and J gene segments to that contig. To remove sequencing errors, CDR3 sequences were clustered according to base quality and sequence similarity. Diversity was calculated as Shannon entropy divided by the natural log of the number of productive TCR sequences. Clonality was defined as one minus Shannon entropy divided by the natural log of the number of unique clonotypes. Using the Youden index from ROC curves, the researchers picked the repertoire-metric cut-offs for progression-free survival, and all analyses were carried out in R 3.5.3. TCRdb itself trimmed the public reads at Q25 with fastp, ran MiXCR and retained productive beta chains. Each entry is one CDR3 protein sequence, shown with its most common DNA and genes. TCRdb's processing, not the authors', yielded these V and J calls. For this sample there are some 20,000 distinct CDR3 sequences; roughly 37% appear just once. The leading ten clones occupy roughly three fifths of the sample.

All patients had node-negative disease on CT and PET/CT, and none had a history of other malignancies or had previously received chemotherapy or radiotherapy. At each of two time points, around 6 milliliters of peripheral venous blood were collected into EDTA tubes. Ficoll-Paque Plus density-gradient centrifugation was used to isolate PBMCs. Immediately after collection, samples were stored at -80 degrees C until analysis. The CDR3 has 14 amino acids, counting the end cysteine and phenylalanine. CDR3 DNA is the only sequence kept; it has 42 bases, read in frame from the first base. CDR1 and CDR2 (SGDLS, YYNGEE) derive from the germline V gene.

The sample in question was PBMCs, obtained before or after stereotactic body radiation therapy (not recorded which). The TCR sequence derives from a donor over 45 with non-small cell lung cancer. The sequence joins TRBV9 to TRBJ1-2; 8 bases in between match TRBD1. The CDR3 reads CASIAPGGAGCYTF. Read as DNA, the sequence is TGTGCTAGCATCGCCCCAGGGGGCGCGGGGTGCTACACCTTC.